The rows below give T cell receptor beta chains drawn from one sample of a study of CD8 T cells in ankylosing spondylitis. MiXCR, applied by TCRdb to the 5' RACE reads, yields one record per CDR3 protein. This sample has more than 650,000 distinct CDR3 sequences, with around 11% found just once. Sequenced sample: blood, either unsorted or a sorted T cell fraction (not recorded which). The receptor set was obtained from a male donor with ankylosing spondylitis. The CDR3 runs from the conserved cysteine through the conserved F or W. Each record gives: V gene, J gene, CDR3 protein.

TRBV6-2/TRBV6-3,TRBJ1-1,CASFGGVNTEAFF
TRBV15,TRBJ2-5,CATSRGDKNQETQYF
TRBV27,TRBJ2-3,CASSLFGGQGTTDTQYF
TRBV7-9,TRBJ2-7,CASSSYTRLGEQYF
TRBV15,TRBJ1-2,CATSREVDSYGYTF
TRBV7-2,TRBJ2-1,CASSLLAGNYNEQFF
TRBV7-2,TRBJ1-2,CASSLENRALGYTF
TRBV11-2,TRBJ2-4,CASSEAGGAFAKAKNIQYF
TRBV6-4,TRBJ2-1,CASSDRDRGLSSEQFF
TRBV7-2,TRBJ2-3,CASSLGLNADTQYF
TRBV18,TRBJ1-1,CASSLQAMNTEAFF
TRBV29-1,TRBJ2-3,CSLGGVITDTQYF
TRBV6-1,TRBJ2-1,CASSEVIRSNEQFF
TRBV18,TRBJ2-4,CASSPPALSKNIQYF
TRBV20-1,TRBJ1-1,CSALRPEAFF
TRBV6-5,TRBJ1-5,CASSYRMGQGPSQPQHF
TRBV6-2/TRBV6-3,TRBJ2-2,CASSRQGIGELFF
TRBV15,TRBJ2-5,CATSGRQETQYF
TRBV5-1,TRBJ2-5,CASSLAGRTQETQYF
TRBV6-5,TRBJ2-2,CASSYSSVEYTGELFF
TRBV5-8,TRBJ2-1,CASSWTSGEGDEQFF
TRBV7-6,TRBJ2-1,CASSLVLAGAHEQFF
TRBV20-1,TRBJ2-7,CSASHGTGTYEQYF
TRBV10-3,TRBJ1-3,CAISAGNTIYF
TRBV18,TRBJ1-4,CASSLRVATNEKLFF
TRBV5-1,TRBJ1-1,CASSLKYDSGSTEAFF